This T cell receptor (beta chain) was recovered during a study of technical replicates of blood from a few donors listed by TCRdb under 2017. The CDR3 measures 12 amino acids from cysteine to phenylalanine. The sequence is cut down to CDR3 DNA, 36 bases in frame from base 1. Via the germline V gene, CDR1 is SQVTM and CDR2 ANQGSEA. V is reduced by 7 bases and J by 1 base, leaving a spacing of 8 bases between them. The library was generated by the immunoSEQ multiplex PCR assay. This immuneACCESS table, as held by TCRdb, lists in-frame sequences with V and J called but not all clones. Of the missing ones, under half trace to an unresolved V gene in checked studies; the others have no known cause. The sample table shows tens of thousands of clones, and less than 95% are seen once. 2.5% to 3.5% of the sample is taken by the ten largest. Points on this clone: The antigen this receptor binds is unknown. No base quality values were provided; no much bigger clone lies one nucleotide off.

This clonotype was sampled from a human donor in good health. Some clones in this sample may be carry-over from other donors' samples. This chain is built from TRBV29-1 and TRBJ1-5; a tentative D match to TRBD1 spans 5 bases. The sample consisted of PBMCs. This receptor carries the CDR3 CSAPGSNQPQHF. The DNA reads as follows: TGCAGCGCCCCAGGGAGCAATCAGCCCCAGCATTTT.